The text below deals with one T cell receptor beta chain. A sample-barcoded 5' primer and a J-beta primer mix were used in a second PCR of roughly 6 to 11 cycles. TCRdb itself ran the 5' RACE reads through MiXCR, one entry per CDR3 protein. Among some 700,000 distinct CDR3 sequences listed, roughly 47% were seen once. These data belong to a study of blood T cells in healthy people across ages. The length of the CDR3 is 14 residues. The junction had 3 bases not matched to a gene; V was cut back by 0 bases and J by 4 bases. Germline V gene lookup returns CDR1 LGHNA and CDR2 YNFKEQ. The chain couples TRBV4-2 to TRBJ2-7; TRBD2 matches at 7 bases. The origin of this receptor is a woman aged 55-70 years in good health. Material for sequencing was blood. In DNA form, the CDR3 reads TGTGCCAGCAGCCAAGATAAGCGGGGTTACGAGCAGTACTTC. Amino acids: CASSQDKRGYEQYF.